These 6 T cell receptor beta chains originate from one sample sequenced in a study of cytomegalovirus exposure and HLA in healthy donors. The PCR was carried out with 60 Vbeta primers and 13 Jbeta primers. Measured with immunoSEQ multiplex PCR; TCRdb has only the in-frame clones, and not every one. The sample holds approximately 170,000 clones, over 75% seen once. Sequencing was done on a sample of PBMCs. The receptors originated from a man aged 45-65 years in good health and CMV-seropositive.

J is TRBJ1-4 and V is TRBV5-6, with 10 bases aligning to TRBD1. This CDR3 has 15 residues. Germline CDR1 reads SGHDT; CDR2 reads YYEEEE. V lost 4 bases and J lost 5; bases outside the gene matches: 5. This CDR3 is CASSIRTGGNEKLFF. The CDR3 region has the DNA TGTGCCAGCAGCATCCGGACAGGGGGAAATGAAAAACTGTTTTTT.

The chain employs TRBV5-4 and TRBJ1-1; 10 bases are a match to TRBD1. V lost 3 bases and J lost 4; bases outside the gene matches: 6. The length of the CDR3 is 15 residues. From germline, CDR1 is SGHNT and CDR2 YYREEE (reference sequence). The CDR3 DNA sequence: TGTGCCAGCAGCTCCCGGACAGGGGGAAGCACTGAAGCTTTCTTT. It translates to CASSSRTGGSTEAFF.

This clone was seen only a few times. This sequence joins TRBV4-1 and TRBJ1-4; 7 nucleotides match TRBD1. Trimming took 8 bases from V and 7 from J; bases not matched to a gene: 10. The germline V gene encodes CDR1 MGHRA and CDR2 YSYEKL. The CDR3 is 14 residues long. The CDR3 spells CASDPGGESEKLFF. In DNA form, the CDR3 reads TGCGCCAGCGACCCAGGGGGAGAGAGTGAAAAACTGTTTTTT.

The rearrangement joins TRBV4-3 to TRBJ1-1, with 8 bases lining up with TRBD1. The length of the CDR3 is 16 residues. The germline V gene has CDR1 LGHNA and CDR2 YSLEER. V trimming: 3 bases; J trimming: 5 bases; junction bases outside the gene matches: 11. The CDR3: CASSHLLQGAGTEAFF. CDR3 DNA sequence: TGCGCCAGCAGCCATCTCCTGCAGGGGGCAGGGACTGAAGCTTTCTTT.

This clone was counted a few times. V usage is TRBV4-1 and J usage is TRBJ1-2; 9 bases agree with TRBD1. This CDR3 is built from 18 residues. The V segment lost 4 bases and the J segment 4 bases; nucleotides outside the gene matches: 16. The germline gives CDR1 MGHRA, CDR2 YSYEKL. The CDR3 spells CASSLQGHRGRSGYGYTF. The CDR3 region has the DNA TGCGCCAGCAGCCTCCAAGGGCACAGGGGGCGTTCGGGCTATGGCTACACCTTC.

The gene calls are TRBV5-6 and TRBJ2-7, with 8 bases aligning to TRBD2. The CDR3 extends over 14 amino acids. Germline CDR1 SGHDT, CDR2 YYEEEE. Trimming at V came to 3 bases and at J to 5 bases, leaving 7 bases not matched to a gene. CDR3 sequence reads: CASSWRDGRDEQYF. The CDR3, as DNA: TGTGCCAGCAGCTGGAGAGACGGGAGGGACGAGCAGTACTTC.